This TCR beta chain comes out of a study of cytomegalovirus exposure and HLA in healthy donors. In germline, CDR1 is GTSNPN, CDR2 SVGIG (reference sequence). This CDR3 spans 21 amino acids. 60 Vbeta and 13 Jbeta primers were used in PCR. Sequencing was performed with immunoSEQ multiplex PCR; in TCRdb, only in-frame clones are kept and a portion is missing. The profile shows around 19,000 clones, approximately 80% of them singletons. The sample comprised PBMCs. The V gene is TRBV30, the J gene TRBJ2-5; D is possibly TRBD1 (5 bases). The end of the DNA is better explained by TRBJ2-7, so the J call may be wrong. This clonotype was sampled from a human donor in good health. DNA for the CDR3: TGTGCCTGGGTCTACACCTCAGGCAGGGTGCCGGTTGTAAGAAGCTCCTACGAGCAGTACTTC. Translation: CAWVYTSGRVPVVRSSYEQYF.